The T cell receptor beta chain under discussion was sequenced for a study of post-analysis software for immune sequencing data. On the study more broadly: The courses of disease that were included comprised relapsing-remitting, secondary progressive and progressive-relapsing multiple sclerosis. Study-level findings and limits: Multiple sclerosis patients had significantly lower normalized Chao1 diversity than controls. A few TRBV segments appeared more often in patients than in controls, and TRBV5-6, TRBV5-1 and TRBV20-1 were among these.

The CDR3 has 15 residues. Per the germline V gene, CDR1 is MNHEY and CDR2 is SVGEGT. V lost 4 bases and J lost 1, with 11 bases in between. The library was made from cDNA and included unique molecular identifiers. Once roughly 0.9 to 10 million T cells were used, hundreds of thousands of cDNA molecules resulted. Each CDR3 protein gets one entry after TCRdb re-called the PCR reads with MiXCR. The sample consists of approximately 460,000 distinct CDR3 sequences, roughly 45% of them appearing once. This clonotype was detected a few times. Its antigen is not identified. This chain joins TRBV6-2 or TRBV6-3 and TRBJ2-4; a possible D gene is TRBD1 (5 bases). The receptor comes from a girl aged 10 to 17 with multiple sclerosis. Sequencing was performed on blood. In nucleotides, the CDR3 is TGTGCCAGCAGTTTCAGGGTTGTGGCCAAAAACATTCAGTACTTC. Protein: CASSFRVVAKNIQYF.